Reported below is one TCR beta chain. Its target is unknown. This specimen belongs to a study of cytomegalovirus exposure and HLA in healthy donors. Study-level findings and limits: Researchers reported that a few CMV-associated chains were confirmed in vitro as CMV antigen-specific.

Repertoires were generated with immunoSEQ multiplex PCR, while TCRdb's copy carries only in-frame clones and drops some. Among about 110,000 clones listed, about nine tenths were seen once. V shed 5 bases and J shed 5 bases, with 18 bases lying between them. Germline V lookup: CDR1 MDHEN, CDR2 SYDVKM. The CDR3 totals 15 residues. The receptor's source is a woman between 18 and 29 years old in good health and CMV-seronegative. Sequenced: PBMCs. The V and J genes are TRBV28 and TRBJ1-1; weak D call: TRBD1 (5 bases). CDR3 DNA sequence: TGTGCCAGCAGTCTACCGGGGGATCGGGGGACTGAAGCTTTCTTT. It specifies CASSLPGDRGTEAFF.